These 4 T cell receptor beta chains came from one sample sequenced in a study of CD8+CD57+ T cells in acquired aplastic anemia. The use of genomic DNA as template underpinned the TCR beta VDJ and CDR3 profiling. MiXCR, applied by TCRdb to the reads, yields one record per CDR3 protein. The sample has over 150,000 distinct CDR3 sequences, around half seen once; the top ten hold roughly 15%. Sequenced sample: sorted CD4+, CD8+, or CD8+CD57+ T cells (not recorded which) from PBMCs. The receptors derive from a human donor in good health, serving as a control.

This clonotype has ten or more counts. This may be a read error: a much more frequent sequence differs by one nucleotide. The chain joins TRBV27 to TRBJ1-6; 7 nucleotides line up with TRBD1. The germline CDR1 and CDR2 sequences are MNHEY and SMNVEV (reference sequence). The J segment lost 4 bases and the V segment lost 4 bases, leaving 4 bases of the junction unmatched. This CDR3 contains 15 residues. Written as DNA, the CDR3 is TGTGCCAGCAGTTCGGGACAGTTTTATAATTCACCCCTCCACTTT. Residues: CASSSGQFYNSPLHF.

This clonotype was seen repeatedly, ten times or more. The chain uses TRBV13 and TRBJ1-5, with D perhaps matching TRBD1 (6 bases). Germline CDR1 is PRHDT and CDR2 is FYEKMQ (reference sequence). V gave up 3 bases and J gave up 0 bases, with 9 bases separating them. The CDR3 loop spans 15 amino acids. CDR3: CASSLGGHSNQPQHF. The CDR3 bases are TGTGCCAGCAGCTTGGGGGGACATAGCAATCAGCCCCAGCATTTT.

This chain connects TRBV24-1 to TRBJ2-3; TRBD2 matches 9 bases. Unmatched junction bases numbered 7, after V lost 6 bases and J lost 4 bases. The germline gives CDR1 KGHDR, CDR2 SFDVKD. The CDR3 runs to 15 residues. As DNA, the CDR3 is TGTGCCACCAGTAAGTGGCGGGGGGGCCCAGATACGCAGTATTTT. This gives the protein CATSKWRGGPDTQYF.

The sample holds many counts of this clonotype. The chain employs TRBV20-1 and TRBJ2-3; tentatively, D is TRBD2 (5 bases). The CDR3 covers 12 residues. Per germline, CDR1 DFQATT and CDR2 SNEGSKA (reference sequence). Trimming pared 1 base from V and 6 bases from J, leaving 8 bases between. DNA for the CDR3: TGCAGTGCTAGAGGGCCGGGGGATACGCAGTATTTT. This codes for CSARGPGDTQYF.